This TCR beta chain was identified in a study of T cell responses to AZD1222 COVID-19 vaccine. Study-wide background: Second-dose groups at about 4 or about 12 weeks were pooled.

Study results and caveats: The span of vaccine-associated CD4 TCRs extended across spike, with dominance at 160-218 and 743-854. Receipt of two AZD1222 doses was followed by a rise in Spike-specific TCR breadth and depth. Repertoires were sampled only after the peak T cell response.

The CDR3 totals 14 residues. Germline assignment: CDR1 SEHNR and CDR2 FQNEAQ (reference sequence). The V and J ends lost 3 bases and 5 bases respectively, with 8 bases between them. Remarks on this clone: The antigen is unknown.

Sequencing used immunoSEQ multiplex PCR; TCRdb keeps in-frame clones, though not all of them. The table has 100,000 or so clones, around 87% seen once. The material sequenced was peripheral blood, taken on day 0 of AZD1222 vaccination. This clonotype was obtained from an adult in good health. The genes are TRBV7-9 and TRBJ1-6; unclear D gene. Here the CDR3 reads CASSFSANNSPLHF. DNA of the CDR3: TGTGCCAGCAGCTTCTCGGCAAATAATTCACCCCTCCACTTT.